This T cell receptor (beta chain) derives from a study of tissue T cells after allogeneic stem cell transplantation. The CDR3 is 14 residues long. Germline V gene lookup returns CDR1 SGHVS and CDR2 FNYEAQ. The V end lost 1 base, the J end lost 8 bases, and 12 bases lay between the germline ends. TCRdb's copy holds only in-frame clones and misses some; the assay was immunoSEQ multiplex PCR. Seen here are about 25,000 clones, 73% observed once, and the top ten hold approximately 7.7%. This specimen was tissue from the ileum, taken at autopsy. The receptor's source is a female donor at least 60 years old with lung cancer. The rearrangement links TRBV7-6 to TRBJ2-1, with D uncertain. The CDR3 reads CASSLVSLLHEQFF. The CDR3 DNA sequence: TGTGCCAGCAGCTTAGTATCCTTACTTCATGAGCAGTTCTTC.